This T cell receptor beta chain comes out of a study of T cell responses to AZD1222 COVID-19 vaccine. Second doses at about 4 or about 12 weeks were pooled. From germline, CDR1 is MGHDK and CDR2 SYGVNS. The CDR3 loop spans 14 amino acids. V lost 1 base to trimming and J lost 2 bases, with 8 bases between them. The repertoire was sequenced with immunoSEQ multiplex PCR; TCRdb's copy has only in-frame clones and lacks some. This sample has tens of thousands of clones, with about four fifths found just once. V gene TRBV25-1 combines with J gene TRBJ1-1; TRBD1 is a possible D gene (6 bases). The origin of this receptor is an adult who received the AZD1222 COVID-19 vaccine. Sequences were derived from peripheral blood, sampled 28 days after the second AZD1222 dose. For the CDR3, the DNA is TGTGCCAGCAGTGAATCGGGGGCTAACACTGAAGCTTTCTTT. This gives the protein CASSESGANTEAFF.